Below, 9 T cell receptor beta chains from the same sample are listed, as sequenced in a study of T-cell memory formation after mild COVID-19. TCRdb analysed the 5' RACE reads with MiXCR anew, one entry per CDR3 protein. The sample holds roughly 450,000 distinct CDR3 sequences, 18% seen once. The specimen sequenced was PBMCs or a T cell subset sorted from them (not recorded which). These receptors originate from an adult woman who had mild COVID-19 (a few samples of this study predate the infection). Cell type and time point are not known.

This clonotype has only a few counts. This chain uses TRBV20-1 with TRBJ1-2, with no clear D. Germline values: CDR1 DFQATT, CDR2 SNEGSKA (reference sequence). Trimming removed 1 base at V and 4 bases at J, with 4 bases between. The CDR3 sequence is 11 residues long. The CDR3 region has the DNA TGCAGTGCTAGAGGGCGCTATGGCTACACCTTC. This codes for CSARGRYGYTF.

As concerns this clonotype: Given a much more abundant clone one base away, this may be a read error. V usage is TRBV3-1 and J usage is TRBJ1-1; no clear D gene. The CDR3 runs 14 residues. CDR1 is LGHDT and CDR2 is YNNKEL in the germline V gene (reference sequence). CDR3 protein: CASSQDLKGSEALF. CDR3 DNA: TGTGCCAGCAGCCAAGATTTAAAAGGGTCTGAAGCTTTATTT.

For the CDR3, the DNA is TGTGCCAGCAGCGGGGGACTAGCGGGAGGGCCCTACAATGAGCAGTTCTTC. It codes for CASSGGLAGGPYNEQFF. This chain joins TRBV11-3 and TRBJ2-1, with 16 bases matching TRBD2. Trimming removed 5 bases from V and 2 bases from J; junction bases left unmatched: 3. CDR3 length: 17 amino acids. CDR1 is SGHNT, CDR2 YENEEA, per germline.

About this clonotype: Since a much larger clone is just one base distant, this may be a read error. The chain carries TRBV6-1 and TRBJ2-7; D unresolved. With 6 bases removed from V and 1 base from J, the gap between germline ends came to 1 base. Per germline, CDR1 MNHNS and CDR2 SASEGT. CDR3 length: 10 amino acids. CDR3 residues: CASRSYEQYF. CDR3 nucleotide sequence: TGTGCCAGCAGGTCCTACGAGCAGTACTTC.

This clonotype occurred a few times. The V gene is TRBV7-9, the J gene TRBJ2-3; tentative D call: TRBD1 (7 bases). This CDR3 comprises 15 residues. With 5 bases removed from V and 0 bases from J, the gap between germline ends came to 12 bases. Germline loops: CDR1 SEHNR, CDR2 FQNEAQ (reference sequence). The CDR3 DNA follows: TGTGCCAGCAGCCACTCAGGGGGGAGCACAGATACGCAGTATTTT. Residues: CASSHSGGSTDTQYF. Full variable domain (outside the CDR3, taken from reference TRBV7-9 and TRBJ2-3): DTGVSQNPRHKITKRGQNVTFRCDPISEHNRLYWYRQTLGQGPEFLTYFQNEAQLEKSRLLSDRFSAERPKGSFSTLEIQRTEQGDSAMYLCASSHSGGSTDTQYFGPGTRLTVL.

J is TRBJ2-1 and V is TRBV6-1, with 12 bases matching TRBD2. This CDR3 spans 16 amino acids. The germline V gene has CDR1 MNHNS and CDR2 SASEGT. V lost 6 bases, J lost 4 bases, and 7 bases stayed unmatched. This CDR3 reads CASSRLAGAQYNEQFF. In nucleotides, the CDR3 is TGTGCCAGCAGCAGACTAGCGGGGGCTCAGTACAATGAGCAGTTCTTC.

This clonotype was counted only a few times. V gene TRBV24-1 combines with J gene TRBJ2-5, with 8 bases fitting TRBD1. The CDR3 extends over 16 amino acids. V shed 3 bases and J 5 bases; nucleotides not matched to a gene: 10. Looked up from germline, CDR1 is KGHDR and CDR2 is SFDVKD. CDR3 residues: CATSDPHTGGGETQYF. CDR3 bases: TGTGCCACCAGTGATCCCCATACAGGGGGTGGCGAGACCCAGTACTTC.

V gene TRBV11-3 combines with J gene TRBJ2-7; 9 nucleotides align to TRBD1. This CDR3 contains 16 residues. Trimming at V came to 5 bases and at J to 5 bases, leaving 13 bases not matched to a gene. From germline, CDR1 is SGHNT and CDR2 YENEEA. CDR3 amino acids: CASSTRPGQGRDEQYF. The CDR3 DNA is TGTGCCAGCAGCACGCGACCGGGACAGGGTCGCGACGAGCAGTACTTC.

This chain links TRBV7-6 with TRBJ1-1, with D uncertain. Germline CDR1 reads SGHVS; CDR2 reads FNYEAQ. V shed 5 bases and J shed 3 bases, with 16 bases lying between them. This CDR3 comprises 15 residues. The CDR3, as DNA: TGTGCCAGCAGCCTCGGGAGGGTGCCTTACACTGAAGCTTTCTTT. It translates to CASSLGRVPYTEAFF.